This entry concerns a single TCR beta chain. This sample was included in a study of blood T cell repertoires in COVID-19. Looked up from germline, CDR1 is MNHNY and CDR2 is SVGAGI (reference sequence). The V gene lost 0 bases and the J gene lost 6 bases, with 6 bases spanning the gap. This CDR3 region has 12 residues. Method: immunoSEQ multiplex PCR; TCRdb's copy keeps in-frame clones and lacks some. This table has hundreds of thousands of clones, roughly 89% appearing once. The chain recombines TRBV6-6 with TRBJ2-7; a weak D match, TRBD1 (5 bases). The sequence was collected from a woman aged 25 to 39 with active or convalescent COVID-19. The sequenced sample was peripheral blood. CDR3 bases: TGTGCCAGCAGTTACTCCGACAGCGAGCAGTACTTC. It yields the protein CASSYSDSEQYF.